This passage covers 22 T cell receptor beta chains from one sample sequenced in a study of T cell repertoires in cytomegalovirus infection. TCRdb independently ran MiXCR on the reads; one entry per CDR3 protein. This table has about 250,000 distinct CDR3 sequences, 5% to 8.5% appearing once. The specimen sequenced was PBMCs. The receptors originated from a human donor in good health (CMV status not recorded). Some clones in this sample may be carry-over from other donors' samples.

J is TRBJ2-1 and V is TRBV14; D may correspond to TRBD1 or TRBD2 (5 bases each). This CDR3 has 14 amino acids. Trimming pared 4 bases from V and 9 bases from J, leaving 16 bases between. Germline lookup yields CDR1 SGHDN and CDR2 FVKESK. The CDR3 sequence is CASSLRLRGIEQFF. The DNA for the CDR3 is TGTGCCAGCAGCCTTCGTTTGAGGGGCATTGAGCAGTTCTTC.

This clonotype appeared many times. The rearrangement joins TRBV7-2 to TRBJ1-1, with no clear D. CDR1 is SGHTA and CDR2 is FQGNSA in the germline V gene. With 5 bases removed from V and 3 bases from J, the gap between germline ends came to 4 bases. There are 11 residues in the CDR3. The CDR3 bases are TGTGCCAGCAGCGTGTACACTGAAGCTTTCTTT. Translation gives CASSVYTEAFF.

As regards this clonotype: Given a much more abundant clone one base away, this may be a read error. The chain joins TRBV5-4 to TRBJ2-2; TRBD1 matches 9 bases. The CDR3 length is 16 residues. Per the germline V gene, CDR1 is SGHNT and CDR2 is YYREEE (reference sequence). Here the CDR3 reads CASSQGQGRNTGERFF. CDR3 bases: TGTGCCAGCAGCCAGGGACAGGGTAGGAACACCGGGGAGCGGTTTTTT. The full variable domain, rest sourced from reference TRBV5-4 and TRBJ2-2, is ETGVTQSPTHLIKTRGQQVTLRCSSQSGHNTVSWYQQALGQGPQFIFQYYREEENGRGNFPPRFSGLQFPNYSSELNVNALELDDSALYLCASSQGQGRNTGERFFGEGSRLTVL.

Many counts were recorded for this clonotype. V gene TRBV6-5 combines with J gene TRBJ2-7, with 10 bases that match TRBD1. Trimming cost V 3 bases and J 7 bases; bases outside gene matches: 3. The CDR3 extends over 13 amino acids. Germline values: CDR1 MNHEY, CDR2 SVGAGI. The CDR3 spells CASSYRDRGEQYF. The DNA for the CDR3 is TGTGCCAGCAGTTATAGGGACAGGGGAGAGCAGTACTTC.

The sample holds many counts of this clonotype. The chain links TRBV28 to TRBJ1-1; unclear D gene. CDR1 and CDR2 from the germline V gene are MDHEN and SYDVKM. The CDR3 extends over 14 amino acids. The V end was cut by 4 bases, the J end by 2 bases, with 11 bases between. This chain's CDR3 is CASSYPVLNTEAFF. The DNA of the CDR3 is TGTGCCAGCAGTTACCCGGTCTTAAACACTGAAGCTTTCTTT.

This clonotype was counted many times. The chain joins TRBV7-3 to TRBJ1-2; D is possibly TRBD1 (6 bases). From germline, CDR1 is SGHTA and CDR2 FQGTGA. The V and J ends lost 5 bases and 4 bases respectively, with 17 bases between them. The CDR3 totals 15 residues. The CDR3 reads CASSPEGGRGYGYTF. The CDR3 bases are TGTGCCAGCAGCCCGGAGGGGGGACGGGGCTATGGCTACACCTTC.

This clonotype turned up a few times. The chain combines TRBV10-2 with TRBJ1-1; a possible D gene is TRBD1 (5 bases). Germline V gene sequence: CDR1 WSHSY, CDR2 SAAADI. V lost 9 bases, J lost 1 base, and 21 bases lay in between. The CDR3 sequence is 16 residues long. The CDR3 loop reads CASNTRDGLPNTEAFF. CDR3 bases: TGCGCCAGTAATACCCGGGACGGACTTCCGAACACTGAAGCTTTCTTT.

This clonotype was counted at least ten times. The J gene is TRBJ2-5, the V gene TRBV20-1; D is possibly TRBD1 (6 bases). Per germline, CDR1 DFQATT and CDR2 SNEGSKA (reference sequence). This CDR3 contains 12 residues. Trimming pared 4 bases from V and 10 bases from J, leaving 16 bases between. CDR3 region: CSATLQGQGQYF. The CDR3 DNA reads TGCAGTGCTACCCTTCAGGGGCAGGGCCAGTACTTC.

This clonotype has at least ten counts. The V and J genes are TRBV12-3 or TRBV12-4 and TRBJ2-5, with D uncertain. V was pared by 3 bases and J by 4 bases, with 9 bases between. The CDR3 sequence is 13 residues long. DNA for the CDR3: TGTGCCAGCAGTTTCGGGCCAGTAGAGACCCAGTACTTC. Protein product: CASSFGPVETQYF.

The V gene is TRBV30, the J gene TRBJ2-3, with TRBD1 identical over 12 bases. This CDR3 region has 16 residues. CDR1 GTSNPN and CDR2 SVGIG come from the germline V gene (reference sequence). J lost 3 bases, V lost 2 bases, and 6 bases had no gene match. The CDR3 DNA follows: TGTGCCTGGAGTACACCGGGACAGGGGGCAACAGATACGCAGTATTTT. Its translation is CAWSTPGQGATDTQYF.

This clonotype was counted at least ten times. The CDR3 sequence is CSVRTGGETQYF. In DNA form, the CDR3 reads TGCAGCGTCCGGACGGGTGGAGAGACCCAGTACTTC. The chain has TRBV29-1 and TRBJ2-5, with no clear D. Germline-derived CDR1 and CDR2 are SQVTM and ANQGSEA. CDR3 length: 12 residues. Trimming removed 6 bases at V and 4 bases at J, with 12 bases between. The full variable domain, completed using reference TRBV29-1 and TRBJ2-5, is SAVISQKPSRDICQRGTSLTIQCQVDSQVTMMFWYRQQPGQSLTLIATANQGSEATYESGFVIDKFPISRPNLTFSTLTVSNMSPEDSSIYLCSVRTGGETQYFGPGTRLLVL.

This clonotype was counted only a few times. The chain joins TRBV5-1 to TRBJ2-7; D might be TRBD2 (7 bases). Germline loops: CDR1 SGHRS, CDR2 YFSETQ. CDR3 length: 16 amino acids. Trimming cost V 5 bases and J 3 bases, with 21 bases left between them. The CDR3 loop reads CASSSGLSGDYYEQYF. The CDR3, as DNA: TGCGCCAGCAGTTCCGGACTCTCAGGGGACTACTACGAGCAGTACTTC.

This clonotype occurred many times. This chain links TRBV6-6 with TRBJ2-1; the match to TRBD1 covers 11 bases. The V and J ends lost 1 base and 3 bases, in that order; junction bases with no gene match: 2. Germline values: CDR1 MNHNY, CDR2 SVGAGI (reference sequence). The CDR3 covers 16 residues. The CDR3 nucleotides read TGTGCCAGCAGTTACTTTGGGACAGGGGGCTACAATGAGCAGTTCTTC. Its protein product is CASSYFGTGGYNEQFF.

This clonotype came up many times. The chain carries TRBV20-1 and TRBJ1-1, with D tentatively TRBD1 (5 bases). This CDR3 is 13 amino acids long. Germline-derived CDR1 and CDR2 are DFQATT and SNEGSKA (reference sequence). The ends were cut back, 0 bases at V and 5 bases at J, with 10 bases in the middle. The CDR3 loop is CSAREPRATEAFF. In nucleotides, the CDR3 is TGCAGTGCTAGAGAACCCAGGGCGACTGAAGCTTTCTTT.

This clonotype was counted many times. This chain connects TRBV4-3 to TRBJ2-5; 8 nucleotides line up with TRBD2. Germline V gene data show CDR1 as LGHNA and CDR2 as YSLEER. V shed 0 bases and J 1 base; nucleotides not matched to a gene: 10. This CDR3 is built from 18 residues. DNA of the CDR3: TGCGCCAGCAGCCAAGATTTGGCGGGGGGACTATCCCAAGAGACCCAGTACTTC. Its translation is CASSQDLAGGLSQETQYF.

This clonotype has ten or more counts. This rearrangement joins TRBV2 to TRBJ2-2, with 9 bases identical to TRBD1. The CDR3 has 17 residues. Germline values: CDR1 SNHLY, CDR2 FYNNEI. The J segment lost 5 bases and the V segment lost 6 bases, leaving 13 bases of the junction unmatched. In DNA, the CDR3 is TGTGCCAGCAGCCCTAAAACCGGGACAGGGAGTACCGGGGAGCTGTTTTTT. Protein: CASSPKTGTGSTGELFF.

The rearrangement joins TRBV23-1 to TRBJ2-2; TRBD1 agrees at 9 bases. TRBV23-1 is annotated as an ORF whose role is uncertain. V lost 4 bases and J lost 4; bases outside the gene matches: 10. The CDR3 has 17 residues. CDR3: CASSPPGQGIITGELFF. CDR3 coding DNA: TGCGCCAGCAGTCCACCGGGACAGGGAATTATCACCGGGGAGCTGTTTTTT.

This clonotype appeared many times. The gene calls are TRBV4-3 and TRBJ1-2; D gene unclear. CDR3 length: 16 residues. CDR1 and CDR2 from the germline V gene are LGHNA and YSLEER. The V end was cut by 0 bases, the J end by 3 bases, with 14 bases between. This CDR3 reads CASSQEVRAVYYGYTF. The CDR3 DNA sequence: TGCGCCAGCAGCCAAGAAGTGCGGGCCGTATACTATGGCTACACCTTC.

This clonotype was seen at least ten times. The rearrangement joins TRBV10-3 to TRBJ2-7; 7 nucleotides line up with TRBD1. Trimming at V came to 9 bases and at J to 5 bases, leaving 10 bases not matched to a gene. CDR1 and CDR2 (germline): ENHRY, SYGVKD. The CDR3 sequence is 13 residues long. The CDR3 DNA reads TGTGCCATTTCGACAGGGACGGTTAACGAGCAGTACTTC. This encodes CAISTGTVNEQYF.

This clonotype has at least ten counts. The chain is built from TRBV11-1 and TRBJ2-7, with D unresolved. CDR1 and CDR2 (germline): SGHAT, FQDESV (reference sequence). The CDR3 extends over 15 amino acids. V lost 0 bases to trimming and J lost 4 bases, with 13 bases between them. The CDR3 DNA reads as TGTGCCAGCAGCTTAGCGGGATTTGCTGGGTACGAGCAGTACTTC. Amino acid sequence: CASSLAGFAGYEQYF.

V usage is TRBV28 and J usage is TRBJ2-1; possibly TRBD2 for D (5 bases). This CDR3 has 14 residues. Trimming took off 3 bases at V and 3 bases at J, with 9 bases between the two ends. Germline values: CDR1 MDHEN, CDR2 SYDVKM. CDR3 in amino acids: CASSLRANYNEQFF. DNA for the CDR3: TGTGCCAGCAGTTTGAGGGCCAACTACAATGAGCAGTTCTTC.

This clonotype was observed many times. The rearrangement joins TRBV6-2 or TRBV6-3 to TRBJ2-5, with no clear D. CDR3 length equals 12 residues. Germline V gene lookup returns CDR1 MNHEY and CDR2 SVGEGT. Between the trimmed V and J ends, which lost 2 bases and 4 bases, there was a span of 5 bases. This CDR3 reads CASSYIRETQYF. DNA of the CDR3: TGTGCCAGCAGTTACATCAGAGAGACCCAGTACTTC.